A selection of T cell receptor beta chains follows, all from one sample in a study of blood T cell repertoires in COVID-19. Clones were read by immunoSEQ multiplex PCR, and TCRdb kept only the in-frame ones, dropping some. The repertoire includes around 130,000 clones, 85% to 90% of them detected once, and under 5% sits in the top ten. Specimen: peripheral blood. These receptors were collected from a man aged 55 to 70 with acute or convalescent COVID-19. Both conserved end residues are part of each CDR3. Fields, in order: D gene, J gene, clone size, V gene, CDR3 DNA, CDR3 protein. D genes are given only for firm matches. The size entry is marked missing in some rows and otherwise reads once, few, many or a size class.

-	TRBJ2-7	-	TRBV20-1	TGCAGTGCCAACCGGGACTACGAGCAGTACTTC	CSANRDYEQYF
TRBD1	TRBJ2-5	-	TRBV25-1	TGTGCCAGCAGTGTACCCCGGACAGGGAGGGAGACCCAGTACTTC	CASSVPRTGRETQYF
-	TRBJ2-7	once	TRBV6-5	TGTGCCAGCAGTTACTCTACGGGTCGACTATACGAGCAGTACTTC	CASSYSTGRLYEQYF
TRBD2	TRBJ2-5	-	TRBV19	TGTGCCAGTAGTATGTCAGCTAGCGGGCCTGGGAAGACCCAGTACTTC	CASSMSASGPGKTQYF
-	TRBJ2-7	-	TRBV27	TGTGCCAGCAGTCCAGGAAGGGGTTCCTACGAGCAGTACTTC	CASSPGRGSYEQYF
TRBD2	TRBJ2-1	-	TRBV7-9	TGTGCCAGCAGCTTAGGATTAGCGGGACTAGCCACCAACAATGAGCAGTTCTTC	CASSLGLAGLATNNEQFF
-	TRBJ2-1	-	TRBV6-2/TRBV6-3	TGTGCCAGCAGTACCACTCCGAGCTCCTACAATGAGCAGTTCTTC	CASSTTPSSYNEQFF
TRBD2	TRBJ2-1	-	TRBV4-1	TGCGCCAGCAGCCCTGTCGGGAGGGTAAATGAGCAGTTCTTC	CASSPVGRVNEQFF
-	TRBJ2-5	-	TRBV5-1	TGCGCCAGCAGCGCCGGGAGCGGCCAAGAGACCCAGTACTTC	CASSAGSGQETQYF
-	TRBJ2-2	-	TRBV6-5	TGTGCCAGCAGTCCTCGGGGCGGGGAGCTGTTTTTT	CASSPRGGELFF
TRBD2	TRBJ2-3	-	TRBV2	TGTGCCAGCAGTGACGGGACTAGCGGGAGGGCCGGGGTAGATACGCAGTATTTT	CASSDGTSGRAGVDTQYF
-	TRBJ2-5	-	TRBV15	TGTGCCACCAGCAGAGGACCGGGTGCCCAAGAGACCCAGTACTTC	CATSRGPGAQETQYF
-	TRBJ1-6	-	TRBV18	TGTGCCAGCTCACCAGGGGCAGGGGTGGATTCACCCCTCCACTTT	CASSPGAGVDSPLHF
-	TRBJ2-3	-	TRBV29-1	TGCAGCGTTTCTGCGTTAGTCTCTAGCACAGATACGCAGTATTTT	CSVSALVSSTDTQYF
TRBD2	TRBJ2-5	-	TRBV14	TGTGCCAGCAGCCCCGGGGGGGCGGAGACCCAGTACTTC	CASSPGGAETQYF
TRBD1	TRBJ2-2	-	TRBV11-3	TGTGCCAGCAGCTTCACAGGGGGCAACACCGGGGAGCTGTTTTTT	CASSFTGGNTGELFF
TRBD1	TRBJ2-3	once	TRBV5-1	TGCGCCAGCAGCTTCACTCCCGGGACAGGGGTCGCGTCCGTCACAGATACGCAGTATTTT	CASSFTPGTGVASVTDTQYF
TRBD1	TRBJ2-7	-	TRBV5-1	TGCGCCAGCAGCCCGACAGGGGGCAACTACGAGCAGTACTTC	CASSPTGGNYEQYF
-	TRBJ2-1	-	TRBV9	TGTGCCAGCAGCGTAGCAGGGGCGACCTACAATGAGCAGTTCTTC	CASSVAGATYNEQFF
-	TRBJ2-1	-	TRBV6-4	TGTGCCAGCAGTGAGCGACCCGGGGGTAATGAGCAGTTCTTC	CASSERPGGNEQFF
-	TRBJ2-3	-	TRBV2	TGTGCCAGCCATCGGGATTCCACAGATACGCAGTATTTT	CASHRDSTDTQYF
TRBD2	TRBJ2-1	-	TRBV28	TGTGCCAGCAAGGAAGCGGGAGATTCCGGTGAGCAGTTCTTC	CASKEAGDSGEQFF
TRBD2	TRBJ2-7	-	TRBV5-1	TGCGCCAGCAGCTTTGAAGCGGGAGGGCCGATGTACGAGCAGTACTTC	CASSFEAGGPMYEQYF
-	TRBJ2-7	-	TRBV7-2	TGTGCCAGCAGCCAAGGACAGCCCCCCTACGAGCAGTACTTC	CASSQGQPPYEQYF
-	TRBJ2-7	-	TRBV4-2	TGTGCCAGCAGCCAAGAAATGAGCCACGAGCAGTACTTC	CASSQEMSHEQYF
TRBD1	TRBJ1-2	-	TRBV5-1	TGCGCCAGCAGATTGGGACAGCCCTCCTATGGCTACACCTTC	CASRLGQPSYGYTF
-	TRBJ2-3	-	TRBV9	TGTGCCAGCAGCGTGGGCGGGACGAACACAGATACGCAGTATTTT	CASSVGGTNTDTQYF
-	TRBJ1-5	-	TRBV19	TGTGCCAGTAGTATAGACAGTTATCAGCCCCAGCATTTT	CASSIDSYQPQHF
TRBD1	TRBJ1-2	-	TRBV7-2	TGTGCCAGCAGCTCTGACAGGGCGGACTATGGCTACACCTTC	CASSSDRADYGYTF
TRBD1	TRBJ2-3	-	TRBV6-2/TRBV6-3	TGTGCCAGCAGTTACGGGACAGGGGGCACAGATACGCAGTATTTT	CASSYGTGGTDTQYF
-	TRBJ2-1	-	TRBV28	TGTGCCAGCAGCGTATACAGGGAGATTACGGCCTACAATGAGCAGTTCTTC	CASSVYREITAYNEQFF
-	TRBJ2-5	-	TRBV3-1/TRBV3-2	TGTGCCAGCAGCCCGGCCCTCCGAGGCCCGGAGACCCAGTACTTC	CASSPALRGPETQYF
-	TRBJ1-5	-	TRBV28	TGTGCCAGCAGCATACAGGGTCAGGGCAATCAGCCCCAGCATTTT	CASSIQGQGNQPQHF
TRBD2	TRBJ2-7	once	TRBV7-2	TGTGCCAGCAGCTTAGATAGCGGGCTGACCTACGAGCAGTACTTC	CASSLDSGLTYEQYF
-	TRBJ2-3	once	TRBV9	TGTGCCAGCAGCGTAGCAGGCGGGTACACAGATACGCAGTATTTT	CASSVAGGYTDTQYF
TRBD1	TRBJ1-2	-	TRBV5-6	TGTGCCAGCAGCCCTGACAGGGAGGTTTATGGCTACACCTTC	CASSPDREVYGYTF
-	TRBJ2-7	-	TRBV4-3	TGCGCCAGCAGCCGCCAAACGGGCTCCTACGAGCAGTACTTC	CASSRQTGSYEQYF
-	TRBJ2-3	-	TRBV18	TGTGCCAGCTCACCAGGTGGGGCCCACACAGATACGCAGTATTTT	CASSPGGAHTDTQYF
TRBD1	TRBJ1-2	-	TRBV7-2	TGTGCCAGCAGCTCCGGACAGGACTATGGCTACACCTTC	CASSSGQDYGYTF
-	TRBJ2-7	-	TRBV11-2	TGTGCCAGCAGCTCAGACCGGGTCGAGCAGTACTTC	CASSSDRVEQYF
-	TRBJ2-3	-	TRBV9	TGTGCCAGCAGCGTAGAGGAGATTAACACAGATACGCAGTATTTT	CASSVEEINTDTQYF
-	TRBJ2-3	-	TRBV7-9	TGTGCCAGCAGCTTATCTGCCCGCGACAATACGCAGTATTTT	CASSLSARDNTQYF
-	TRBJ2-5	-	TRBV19	TGTGCCAGTAGTATAGGCGGACTCCAAGAGACCCAGTACTTC	CASSIGGLQETQYF
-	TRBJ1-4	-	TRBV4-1	TGCGCCAGCAGCCAAGATCCAGGTGTGGAAAAACTGTTTTTT	CASSQDPGVEKLFF
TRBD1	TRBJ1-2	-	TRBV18	TGTGCCAGCTCACCCGGGGGACAGGGTGGCTACACCTTC	CASSPGGQGGYTF
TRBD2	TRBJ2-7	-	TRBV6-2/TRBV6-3	TGTGCCAGCAGTTTCCTGACTAGCGGGGCCGCTTCCGAGCAGTACTTC	CASSFLTSGAASEQYF